These T cell receptor beta chains were read from a single sample in a study of cytomegalovirus exposure and HLA in healthy donors. Assay: immunoSEQ multiplex PCR; the TCRdb copy retains only in-frame clones and omits some. The sample consists of about 120,000 clones, 65% to 80% of them appearing once. The sample was PBMCs. The receptors derive from a man in his 60s in good health and CMV-seropositive. Each CDR3 is given with its conserved first and last residue. Fields, in order: V gene, D gene, J gene, clone size, CDR3 DNA, CDR3 protein. D genes are given only for firm matches. Only some rows state a clone size, as once, few, many or a class for expanded clones.

V gene: TRBV7-6
D gene: TRBD1
J gene: TRBJ2-5
clone size: -
CDR3 DNA: TGTGCCAGCAGCCTAAAAGAGGCCTGGACAGGAGAAGAGACCCAGTACTTC
CDR3 protein: CASSLKEAWTGEETQYF

V gene: TRBV9
D gene: TRBD2
J gene: TRBJ2-1
clone size: -
CDR3 DNA: TGTGCCAGCTCTGGGACTAGCGGGAGCAATGAGCAGTTCTTC
CDR3 protein: CASSGTSGSNEQFF

V gene: TRBV9
D gene: -
J gene: TRBJ1-3
clone size: -
CDR3 DNA: TGTGCCAGCAGCGTAGACGGGAGGCAGGGGTACTCTGGAAACACCATATATTTT
CDR3 protein: CASSVDGRQGYSGNTIYF

V gene: TRBV9
D gene: -
J gene: TRBJ1-2
clone size: -
CDR3 DNA: TGTGCCAGCAGCACCCAGGGACAAAACTATGGCTACACCTTC
CDR3 protein: CASSTQGQNYGYTF

V gene: TRBV5-1
D gene: TRBD1
J gene: TRBJ2-7
clone size: -
CDR3 DNA: TGCGCCAGCAGCTTGGCTTGGACAGGGTCCTCCTACGAGCAGTACTTC
CDR3 protein: CASSLAWTGSSYEQYF

V gene: TRBV7-2
D gene: TRBD1
J gene: TRBJ1-1
clone size: -
CDR3 DNA: TGTGCCAGCAGCCGAATAAGATACAGGGGGAACACTGAAGCTTTCTTT
CDR3 protein: CASSRIRYRGNTEAFF

V gene: TRBV2
D gene: TRBD1
J gene: TRBJ1-5
clone size: -
CDR3 DNA: TGTGCCAGCAGATCCGGGACAGGGGGGGCTCAGCCCCAGCATTTT
CDR3 protein: CASRSGTGGAQPQHF

V gene: TRBV2
D gene: -
J gene: TRBJ1-5
clone size: -
CDR3 DNA: TGTGCCAGCAGTGAGTGGGCAGGTGAGACCAATCAGCCCCAGCATTTT
CDR3 protein: CASSEWAGETNQPQHF

V gene: TRBV30
D gene: TRBD1
J gene: TRBJ1-3
clone size: -
CDR3 DNA: TGTGCCCGAACAGGGGGCGATGGAAACACCATATATTTT
CDR3 protein: CARTGGDGNTIYF

V gene: TRBV10-2
D gene: TRBD1
J gene: TRBJ1-5
clone size: -
CDR3 DNA: TGCGCCAGCAGTGAATCAGGGGGCGATCAGCCCCAGCATTTT
CDR3 protein: CASSESGGDQPQHF

V gene: TRBV7-2
D gene: -
J gene: TRBJ2-7
clone size: -
CDR3 DNA: TGTGCCAGCAGCTATGACAGGCCCTCTCTCTACGAGCAGTACTTC
CDR3 protein: CASSYDRPSLYEQYF

V gene: TRBV11-2
D gene: -
J gene: TRBJ2-2
clone size: few
CDR3 DNA: TGTGCCAGCAGCGGAACTAGCAGGGCCGGGGAGCTGTTTTTT
CDR3 protein: CASSGTSRAGELFF

V gene: TRBV2
D gene: TRBD2
J gene: TRBJ2-7
clone size: -
CDR3 DNA: TGTGCCAGCAGTTGGACTAGCGGGAACTTGGACGGCTACGAGCAGTACTTC
CDR3 protein: CASSWTSGNLDGYEQYF

V gene: TRBV14
D gene: -
J gene: TRBJ2-7
clone size: -
CDR3 DNA: TGTGCCAGCAGCCGGAGTGGGGGGTACGAGCAGTACTTC
CDR3 protein: CASSRSGGYEQYF

V gene: TRBV5-1
D gene: -
J gene: TRBJ2-3
clone size: -
CDR3 DNA: TGCGCCAGCCGGGACACTTCCAGCCCGGATACGCAGTATTTT
CDR3 protein: CASRDTSSPDTQYF

V gene: TRBV10-3
D gene: -
J gene: TRBJ2-3
clone size: -
CDR3 DNA: TGTGCCATCAGTGTTGAGCGGAGCACAGATACGCAGTATTTT
CDR3 protein: CAISVERSTDTQYF

V gene: TRBV30
D gene: TRBD2
J gene: TRBJ2-3
clone size: -
CDR3 DNA: TGTGCCTGGAGTGGGCTAGCGGGAGGGCCGAGAAGCACAGATACGCAGTATTTT
CDR3 protein: CAWSGLAGGPRSTDTQYF

V gene: TRBV5-1
D gene: TRBD1
J gene: TRBJ1-6
clone size: -
CDR3 DNA: TGCGCCAGCAGCTTGGCCGGGACAGTGGGTAATTCACCCCTCCACTTT
CDR3 protein: CASSLAGTVGNSPLHF

V gene: TRBV5-1
D gene: -
J gene: TRBJ2-6
clone size: -
CDR3 DNA: TGCGCCAGCAGCCCCGGATCGGGCAGGGGGGCTGGGGCCAACGGCCTGACTTTC
CDR3 protein: CASSPGSGRGAGANGLTF

V gene: TRBV6-5
D gene: -
J gene: TRBJ1-2
clone size: -
CDR3 DNA: TGTGCCAGCAAGGGGGGGGAGGACTATGGCTACACCTTC
CDR3 protein: CASKGGEDYGYTF

V gene: TRBV15
D gene: -
J gene: TRBJ1-4
clone size: -
CDR3 DNA: TGTGCCACCAGCAGAGATCGGGTGGGTAATGAAAAACTGTTTTTT
CDR3 protein: CATSRDRVGNEKLFF

V gene: TRBV28
D gene: -
J gene: TRBJ2-5
clone size: once
CDR3 DNA: TGTGCCAGCAGTTTAGCCAGGGGCCAAGAGACCCAGTACTTC
CDR3 protein: CASSLARGQETQYF

V gene: TRBV29-1
D gene: TRBD1
J gene: TRBJ1-2
clone size: -
CDR3 DNA: TGCAGCGTTAAATCAGGGACAGTTAACTATGGCTACACCTTC
CDR3 protein: CSVKSGTVNYGYTF

V gene: TRBV28
D gene: -
J gene: TRBJ2-6
clone size: few
CDR3 DNA: TGTGCCAGCAGTTTAGAGTCCAACATAGGGGCCAACGGCCTGACTTTC
CDR3 protein: CASSLESNIGANGLTF

V gene: TRBV5-1
D gene: TRBD2
J gene: TRBJ2-5
clone size: few
CDR3 DNA: TGCGCCAGCAGCCAAGGCGGGGGGCGAGAGACCCAGTACTTC
CDR3 protein: CASSQGGGRETQYF

V gene: TRBV2
D gene: TRBD1
J gene: TRBJ1-4
clone size: few
CDR3 DNA: TGTGCCAGCTGGGGAGACAGGGTTGGAGAAAAACTGTTTTTT
CDR3 protein: CASWGDRVGEKLFF

V gene: TRBV7-3
D gene: TRBD1
J gene: TRBJ1-1
clone size: -
CDR3 DNA: TGTGCCAGCAGCTCCGGGACAGGCACTGAAGCTTTCTTT
CDR3 protein: CASSSGTGTEAFF

V gene: TRBV7-9
D gene: TRBD2
J gene: TRBJ2-3
clone size: -
CDR3 DNA: TGTGCCAGCAGCTCCTTGGGGGGACTAGCTCCTGGAGATACGCAGTATTTT
CDR3 protein: CASSSLGGLAPGDTQYF

V gene: TRBV5-6
D gene: -
J gene: TRBJ2-7
clone size: -
CDR3 DNA: TGTGCCAGCAGCTTCCCAGCGGGCCCATCCTACGAGCAGTACTTC
CDR3 protein: CASSFPAGPSYEQYF

V gene: TRBV4-1
D gene: -
J gene: TRBJ2-3
clone size: -
CDR3 DNA: TGCGCCAGCAGCCAAGCTCGGGATACGCAGTATTTT
CDR3 protein: CASSQARDTQYF

V gene: TRBV28
D gene: TRBD1
J gene: TRBJ1-5
clone size: -
CDR3 DNA: TGTGCCAGCAGTTTCGGGTCAGGGGGCTTTCAGCCCCAGCATTTT
CDR3 protein: CASSFGSGGFQPQHF

V gene: TRBV5-1
D gene: -
J gene: TRBJ2-2
clone size: -
CDR3 DNA: TGCGCCAGCAGCTTCGGGGGGCCAGGGGCCGGGGAGCTGTTTTTT
CDR3 protein: CASSFGGPGAGELFF

V gene: TRBV5-1
D gene: -
J gene: TRBJ2-5
clone size: few
CDR3 DNA: TGCGCCAGCAGCTTGGAAGGAGGGACGGTGACCCAGTACTTC
CDR3 protein: CASSLEGGTVTQYF

V gene: TRBV10-3
D gene: TRBD1
J gene: TRBJ2-5
clone size: -
CDR3 DNA: TGTGCCATCAGTGGTGACAGGGGAGGAGAGACCCAGTACTTC
CDR3 protein: CAISGDRGGETQYF

V gene: TRBV6-1
D gene: TRBD2
J gene: TRBJ2-1
clone size: -
CDR3 DNA: TGTGCCAGTTCGCGGGGGGGCATGAATGAGCAGTTCTTC
CDR3 protein: CASSRGGMNEQFF

V gene: TRBV28
D gene: -
J gene: TRBJ2-3
clone size: -
CDR3 DNA: TGTGCCAGCAGTTTCAACGGGAGAACAGATACGCAGTATTTT
CDR3 protein: CASSFNGRTDTQYF

V gene: TRBV7-7
D gene: -
J gene: TRBJ2-1
clone size: -
CDR3 DNA: TGTGCTAGCAGCTTAGGACTTTACAATGAGCAGTTCTTC
CDR3 protein: CASSLGLYNEQFF

V gene: TRBV29-1
D gene: -
J gene: TRBJ1-1
clone size: -
CDR3 DNA: TGCAGCGTTGCCCTTATTCGTGAAGCTTTCTTT
CDR3 protein: CSVALIREAFF